The sequence of this TCR beta chain was determined in a study of shared clonotypes between healthy human individuals. Using immunoSEQ multiplex PCR, the repertoire was profiled, and TCRdb retains in-frame clones only, with some absent. This table has approximately 530,000 clones, 95% to 96% appearing once. In germline, CDR1 is LNHDA, CDR2 SQIVND (reference sequence). This CDR3 comprises 17 residues. Trimming at V came to 5 bases and at J to 5 bases, leaving 13 bases not matched to a gene. Sequencing was done on a sample of naive CD4+ T cells sorted from blood. Subset: CD45RA+ positively selected. The gene calls are TRBV19 and TRBJ2-3; 10 nucleotides match TRBD2. The clonotype was recovered from a woman between 25 and 40 years old in good health. CDR3 protein: CASSSSGSYRGGDTQYF. CDR3 in DNA: TGTGCCAGTAGTTCTAGCGGGAGCTACCGCGGGGGAGATACGCAGTATTTT.